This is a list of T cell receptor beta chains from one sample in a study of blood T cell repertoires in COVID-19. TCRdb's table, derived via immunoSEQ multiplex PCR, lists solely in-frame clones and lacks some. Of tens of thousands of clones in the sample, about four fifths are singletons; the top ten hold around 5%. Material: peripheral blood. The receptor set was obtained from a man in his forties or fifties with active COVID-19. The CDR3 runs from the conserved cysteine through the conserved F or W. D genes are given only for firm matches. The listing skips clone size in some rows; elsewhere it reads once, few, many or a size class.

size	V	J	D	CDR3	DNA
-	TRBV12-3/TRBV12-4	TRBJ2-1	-	CASSPYPHNEQFF	TGTGCCAGCAGTCCCTACCCTCACAATGAGCAGTTCTTC
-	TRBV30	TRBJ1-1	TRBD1	CAWGRDRGSEAFF	TGTGCCTGGGGCCGGGACAGGGGTTCTGAAGCTTTCTTT
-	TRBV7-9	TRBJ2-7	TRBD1	CASSSDRGPYEQYF	TGTGCCAGCAGCTCAGACAGGGGGCCCTACGAGCAGTACTTC
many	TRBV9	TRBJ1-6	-	CASSVGGQDNSPLHF	TGTGCCAGCAGCGTAGGGGGACAAGATAATTCACCCCTCCACTTT
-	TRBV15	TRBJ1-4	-	CATSRAGGNEKLFF	TGTGCCACCAGCCGAGCGGGTGGTAATGAAAAACTGTTTTTT
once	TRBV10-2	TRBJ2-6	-	CASSVGEKRGSGANVLTF	TGCGCCAGCAGTGTGGGCGAGAAAAGGGGCTCTGGGGCCAACGTCCTGACTTTC
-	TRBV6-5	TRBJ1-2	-	CASSFTGLYGYTF	TGTGCCAGCAGTTTTACAGGGTTGTATGGCTACACCTTC
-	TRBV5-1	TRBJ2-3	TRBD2	CASSLGLAGGLDTQYF	TGCGCCAGCAGCTTAGGACTAGCGGGGGGCCTGGATACGCAGTATTTT
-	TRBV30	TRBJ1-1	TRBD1	CAWRDRGANTEAFF	TGTGCCTGGAGGGACAGGGGCGCGAACACTGAAGCTTTCTTT
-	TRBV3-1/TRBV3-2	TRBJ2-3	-	CASSQGANTQYF	TGTGCCAGCAGCCAAGGGGCAAATACGCAGTATTTT
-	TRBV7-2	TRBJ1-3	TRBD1	CASSNRGLGNTIYF	TGTGCCAGCAGCAACAGGGGTCTCGGAAACACCATATATTTT
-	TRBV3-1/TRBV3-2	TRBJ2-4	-	CASSHSRGKNIQYF	TGTGCCAGCAGCCACTCGAGAGGCAAAAACATTCAGTACTTC
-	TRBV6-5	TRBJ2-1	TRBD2	CASREREGLRNEQFF	TGTGCCAGCAGGGAGCGGGAGGGCCTTCGCAATGAGCAGTTCTTC
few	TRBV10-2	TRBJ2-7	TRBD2	CATRRGAGVNEQYF	TGCGCCACCAGGAGGGGAGCGGGGGTAAACGAGCAGTACTTC
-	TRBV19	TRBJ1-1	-	CASSIGPLTFF	TGTGCCAGTAGTATTGGGCCATTAACTTTCTTT
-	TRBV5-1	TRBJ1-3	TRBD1	CASSWGTGDAGNTIYF	TGCGCCAGCAGCTGGGGGACAGGGGACGCTGGAAACACCATATATTTT
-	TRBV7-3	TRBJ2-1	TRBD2	CASSLNPSGSSYNEQFF	TGTGCCAGCAGCTTAAACCCTAGCGGTAGCTCCTACAATGAGCAGTTCTTC
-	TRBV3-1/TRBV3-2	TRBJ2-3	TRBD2	CASSYGGGTDTQYF	TGTGCCAGCAGCTACGGGGGGGGAACAGATACGCAGTATTTT
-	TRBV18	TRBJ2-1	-	CASSPSGTNSYNEQFF	TGTGCCAGCTCACCCTCCGGGACAAATTCCTACAATGAGCAGTTCTTC
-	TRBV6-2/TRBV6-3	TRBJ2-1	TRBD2	CASSYSSRTSGRRDEQFF	TGTGCCAGCAGTTACTCATCCCGGACTAGCGGGAGAAGGGATGAGCAGTTCTTC
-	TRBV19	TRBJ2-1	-	CASSILRGSSYNEQFF	TGTGCCAGTAGTATCCTTCGAGGGAGCTCCTACAATGAGCAGTTCTTC
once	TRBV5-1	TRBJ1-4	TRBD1	CASSDRRDSANEKLFF	TGCGCCAGCAGCGACCGCCGGGACAGCGCTAATGAAAAACTGTTTTTT
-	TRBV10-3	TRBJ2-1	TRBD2	CAISGRLADNEQFF	TGTGCCATCAGTGGCCGACTAGCGGACAATGAGCAGTTCTTC
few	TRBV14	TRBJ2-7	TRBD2	CASSQFGTTYEQYF	TGTGCCAGCAGCCAATTCGGGACTACCTACGAGCAGTACTTC
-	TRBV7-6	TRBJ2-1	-	CASSLGSLASNEQFF	TGTGCCAGCAGCTTAGGCTCTCTAGCGAGCAATGAGCAGTTCTTC
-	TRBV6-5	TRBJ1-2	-	CASSSGVYGYTF	TGTGCCAGCTCGTCAGGGGTCTATGGCTACACCTTC
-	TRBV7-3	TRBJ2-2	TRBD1	CASKDRANTGELFF	TGTGCCAGCAAGGACAGGGCGAACACCGGGGAGCTGTTTTTT
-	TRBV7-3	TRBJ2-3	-	CASSNLRGRTDTQYF	TGTGCCAGCAGCAATTTGCGTGGGAGGACAGATACGCAGTATTTT
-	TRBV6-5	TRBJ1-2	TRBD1	CASSYGTGALKNGYTF	TGTGCCAGCAGTTACGGGACAGGGGCACTTAAGAATGGCTACACCTTC
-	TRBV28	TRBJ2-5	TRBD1	CASRNRGPKETQYF	TGTGCCAGCAGGAACAGGGGGCCCAAAGAGACCCAGTACTTC
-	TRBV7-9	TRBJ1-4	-	CASTKQGLSEKLFF	TGTGCCAGCACCAAACAGGGTCTCAGTGAAAAACTGTTTTTT
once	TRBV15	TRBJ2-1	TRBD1	CATSEGDRPYNEQFF	TGTGCCACCAGTGAGGGGGACAGGCCCTACAATGAGCAGTTCTTC
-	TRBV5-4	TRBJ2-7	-	CASSFGTQQYF	TGTGCCAGCAGCTTTGGGACACAGCAGTACTTC
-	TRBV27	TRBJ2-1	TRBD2	CASSSTTGGVDEQFF	TGTGCCAGCAGTTCCACCACGGGGGGGGTGGATGAGCAGTTCTTC
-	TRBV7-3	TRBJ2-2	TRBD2	CASSLGGTRDTGELFF	TGTGCCAGCAGCTTAGGGGGGACTAGAGATACCGGGGAGCTGTTTTTT
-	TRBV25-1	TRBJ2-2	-	CASSDPGPGNTGELFF	TGTGCCAGCAGTGACCCTGGGCCAGGGAACACCGGGGAGCTGTTTTTT
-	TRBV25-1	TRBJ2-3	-	CASRGVDTQYF	TGTGCCAGCAGAGGGGTAGATACGCAGTATTTT
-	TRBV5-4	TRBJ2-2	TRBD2	CASSPGLAGNTGELFF	TGTGCCAGCAGCCCTGGACTAGCGGGTAACACCGGGGAGCTGTTTTTT
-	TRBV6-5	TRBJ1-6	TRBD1	CASMRDSSYNSPLHF	TGTGCCAGCATGCGGGACAGCTCCTATAATTCACCCCTCCACTTT
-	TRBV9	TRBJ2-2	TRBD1	CASSTRTGKGTGELFF	TGTGCCAGCAGCACCCGGACAGGGAAGGGAACCGGGGAGCTGTTTTTT
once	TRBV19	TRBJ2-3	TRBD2	CASRTTGGAPDTQYF	TGTGCCAGTAGAACGACCGGGGGGGCCCCGGATACGCAGTATTTT
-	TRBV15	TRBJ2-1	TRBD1	CATSPDRFRGSSYNEQFF	TGTGCCACCAGCCCGGACAGGTTTAGAGGCAGCTCCTACAATGAGCAGTTCTTC
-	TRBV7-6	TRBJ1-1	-	CASSLIGGESDTEAFF	TGTGCCAGCAGCTTAATCGGCGGAGAGTCTGACACTGAAGCTTTCTTT
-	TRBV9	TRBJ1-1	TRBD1	CASSVVGDSMNTEAFF	TGTGCCAGCAGCGTAGTAGGGGACAGCATGAACACTGAAGCTTTCTTT
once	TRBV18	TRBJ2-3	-	CASSPSAGAQDTQYF	TGTGCCAGCTCACCTTCCGCGGGGGCTCAAGATACGCAGTATTTT
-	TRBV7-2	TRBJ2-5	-	CASSPQTSTQETQYF	TGTGCCAGCAGCCCCCAAACCAGTACGCAAGAGACCCAGTACTTC
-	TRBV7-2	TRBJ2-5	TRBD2	CASSPRVAGEGETQYF	TGTGCCAGCAGCCCCCGTGTAGCGGGAGAGGGGGAGACCCAGTACTTC
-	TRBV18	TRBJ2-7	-	CASSPAARSDDEQYF	TGTGCCAGCTCACCAGCTGCTAGAAGCGACGACGAGCAGTACTTC
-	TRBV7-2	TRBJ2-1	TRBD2	CASSRRGGRGNEQFF	TGTGCCAGCAGCCGCCGCGGGGGGAGAGGGAATGAGCAGTTCTTC